This section outlines one T cell receptor beta chain sequence together with its context. Its antigen is still unknown. No base quality information exists; no much larger clone differs at one position. Library construction relied on 5' RACE. Sequenced using an Illumina HiSeq 2000. Template switching introduced a universal primer binding site; the final cDNA contained a unique molecular identifier, enabling accurate counting of TCR cDNA molecules. Specific primers in the conserved constant-segment region were used to synthesize first-strand cDNA for the TCR alpha and beta chains. To control for contamination, each cDNA library was double barcoded with a SMART-Mk sample barcode plus Illumina barcodes. Two successive PCR steps introduced TruSeq adapter sequences along with Illumina sample barcodes. TCR alpha and beta cDNA libraries were sequenced on the Illumina HiSeq platform with custom primers. The authors' pipeline ran thus. MiGEC was used to process raw reads and extract unique molecular identifiers, and MiXCR was used to find CDR3 positions. For each individual, recombination models were inferred using an EM algorithm with the repgenHMM and IGoR tools. The tcR package in R was used for shared clonotype analysis, with sharing normalized by the product of cloneset sizes. To study raw recombination without the effects of thymic and clonal selection, out-of-frame nonproductive sequences were analyzed. TCRdb reran the public reads through fastp at Q25 and MiXCR, keeping productive beta chains. Records with the same CDR3 protein are collapsed into one entry carrying the most frequent genes and DNA. What appears here as the V and J calls and clone size reflects TCRdb's work, not the paper's. The sample table lists 400,000 to 550,000 distinct CDR3 sequences, about 20% of them with a count of one. Jointly, the top ten make up around 1% of the sample.

Every donor was a healthy Caucasian. Three pairs of female monozygotic twins, all aged roughly 18 to 29 years, made up the twin cohort. Positive isolation kits from Invitrogen were used to isolate CD4+ and CD8+ T cell populations. This entry belongs to a study of identical twins (dated by TCRdb to between 2015 and 2016). Background for the entire study: To test whether fetal clonotypes persist, this study deep-sequenced TCR alpha and beta repertoires from monozygotic twins, from unrelated adults of various ages, and from cord blood. To rule out contamination, the twin experiments were replicated at different times with different library preparation protocols.

Overall results and qualifications from the work: Invariant T cells such as MAIT and iNKT could partly confound zero-insertion analyses, though diverse VJ usage argued against this for most clonotypes. Because the same donors could not be followed over many years, the conclusions depended on cross-sectional statistical analysis. Compared with coincidental sharing between unrelated individuals, out-of-frame TCR alpha sequences shared between twins had an excess of sequences with low generation probability. In monozygotic twins, recombination models systematically underestimated out-of-frame TCR alpha sharing, but the models matched the sharing seen between unrelated individuals. Abundant cord blood beta clonotypes had fewer insertions, young adult naive repertoires showed a similar but weaker trend, and memory repertoires showed no such trend. Excess twin sharing in beta out-of-frame sequences was weaker because fewer shared sequences lowered the signal-to-noise ratio.

The sample also formed part of further work on T cells expressing NK-cell markers. In that second paper, the authors write: Under 10 donors provided sorted CD3+CD56+NKG2C+, CD3+CD56+NKG2C- and CD3+CD56-NKG2C+ T-cell subsets, whose TCR beta-chain repertoires were profiled. Of the eight sequenced donors, seven were found to be HCMV-seropositive and one was found to be HCMV-seronegative. To restrict sorting to alphabetaTCR-expressing T cells, an anti-gammadeltaTCR antibody was added in several experiments. In over 5 donors, the dominant CD3+CD56+NKG2C+ clonotypes were among the top 10 CD8+ clonotypes and accounted for about 1.0-8% of CD8+ T cells. Those dominant clonotypes were again the most abundant among CD3+CD56-NKG2C+ cells in a handful of donors, at roughly 25-65%. It remained unclear whether the expanded NKG2C-expressing T cell clones were specific for HCMV antigens. All eight donors whose samples were sequenced were randomly selected healthy volunteers, three of them men and five women. A commercial ELISA kit detecting HCMV-specific IgG in serum was used to determine HCMV serostatus. Reads were demultiplexed and grouped by UMI with MIGEC, and clonotypes were assembled and quantified with MiTCR. To exclude erroneous sequences, only TCR cDNA sequences supported by at least two reads were retained. The tcR package was used for downstream repertoire analysis, and clonotypes were matched between fractions using CDR3 nucleotide sequence together with V segment. Antigen specificity was annotated against VDJdb with VDJmatch, allowing one amino acid substitution in CDR3.

This receptor was obtained from a woman in her late teens or twenties in good health. The sample taken for sequencing was CD4+ T cells sorted from blood.

The CDR3 here reads CASSLRVGGTDTQYF. The DNA is TGTGCCAGCAGCTTAAGGGTGGGTGGCACAGATACGCAGTATTTT. The chain is assembled from TRBV7-6 and TRBJ2-3, with no confident D gene call. Spanning cysteine to phenylalanine, the CDR3 consists of 15 amino acids. Solely the CDR3 DNA is kept, with 45 bases framed from the first base. Trimming removed 2 bases from V and 1 base from J, leaving 10 bases between the germline ends. CDR1 SGHVS and CDR2 FNYEAQ were looked up in the germline V gene.